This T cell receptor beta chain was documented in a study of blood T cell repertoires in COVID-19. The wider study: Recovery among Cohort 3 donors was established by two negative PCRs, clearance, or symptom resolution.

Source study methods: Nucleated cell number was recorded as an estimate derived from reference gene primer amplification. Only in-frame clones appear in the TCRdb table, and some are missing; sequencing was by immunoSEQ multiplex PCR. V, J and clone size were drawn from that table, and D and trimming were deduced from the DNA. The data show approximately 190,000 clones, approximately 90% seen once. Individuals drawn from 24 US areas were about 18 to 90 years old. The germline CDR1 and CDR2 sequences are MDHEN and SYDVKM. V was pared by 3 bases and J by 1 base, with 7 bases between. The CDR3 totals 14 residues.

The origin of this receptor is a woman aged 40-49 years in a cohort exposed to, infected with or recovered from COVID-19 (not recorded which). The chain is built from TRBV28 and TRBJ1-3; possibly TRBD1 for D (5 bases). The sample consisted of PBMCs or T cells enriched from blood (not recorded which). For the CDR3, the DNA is TGTGCCAGCAGTTTGGCAGGGTCTGGAAACACCATATATTTT. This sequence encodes CASSLAGSGNTIYF.